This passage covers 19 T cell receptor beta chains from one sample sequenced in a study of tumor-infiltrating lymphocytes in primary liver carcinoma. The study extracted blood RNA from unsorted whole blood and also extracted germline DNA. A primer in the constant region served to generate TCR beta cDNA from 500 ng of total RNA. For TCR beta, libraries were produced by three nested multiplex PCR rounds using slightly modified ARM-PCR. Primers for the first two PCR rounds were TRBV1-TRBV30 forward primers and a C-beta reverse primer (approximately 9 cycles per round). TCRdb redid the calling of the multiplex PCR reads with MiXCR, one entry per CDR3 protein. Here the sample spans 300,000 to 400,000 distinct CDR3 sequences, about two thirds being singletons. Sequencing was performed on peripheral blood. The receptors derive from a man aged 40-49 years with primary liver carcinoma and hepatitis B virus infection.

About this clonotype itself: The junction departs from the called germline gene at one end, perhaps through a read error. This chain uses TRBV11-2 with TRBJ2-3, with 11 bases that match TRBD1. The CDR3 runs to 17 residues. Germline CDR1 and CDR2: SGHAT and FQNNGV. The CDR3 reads CARSLLRDRGFPDTHYF. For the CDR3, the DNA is TGTGCCAGGAGCCTTCTCCGGGACAGGGGGTTCCCAGATACGCATTATTTT.

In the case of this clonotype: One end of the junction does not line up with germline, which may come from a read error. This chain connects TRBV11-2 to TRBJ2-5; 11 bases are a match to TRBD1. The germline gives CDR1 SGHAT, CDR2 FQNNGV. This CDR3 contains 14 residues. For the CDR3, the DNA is TGTGCCAGCAGCCCCGGGACAGGGGGTGAGGCCCAGTATTTC. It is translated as CASSPGTGGEAQYF.

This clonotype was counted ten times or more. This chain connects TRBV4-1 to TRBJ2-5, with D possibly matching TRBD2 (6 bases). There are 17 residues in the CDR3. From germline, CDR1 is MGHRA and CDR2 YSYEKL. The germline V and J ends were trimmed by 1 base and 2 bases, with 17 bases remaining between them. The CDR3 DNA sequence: TGCGCCAGCAGCCAAGTTCCCAGCGGGTTTTCTCAAGAGACCCAGTACTTC. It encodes CASSQVPSGFSQETQYF.

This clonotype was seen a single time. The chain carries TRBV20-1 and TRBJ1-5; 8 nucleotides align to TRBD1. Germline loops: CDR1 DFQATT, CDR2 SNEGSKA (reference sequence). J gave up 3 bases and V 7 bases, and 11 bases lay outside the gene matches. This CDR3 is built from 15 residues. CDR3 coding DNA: TGCAGTGTTACCGTCGGGACAGGAGTCAATCAGCCCCAGCATTTT. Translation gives CSVTVGTGVNQPQHF.

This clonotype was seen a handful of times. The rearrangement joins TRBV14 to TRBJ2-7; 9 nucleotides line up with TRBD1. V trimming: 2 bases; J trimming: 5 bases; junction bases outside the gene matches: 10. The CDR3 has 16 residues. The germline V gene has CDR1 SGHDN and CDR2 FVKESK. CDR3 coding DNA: TGTGCCAGCAGCCAAAAACTCGGGACAGGGACCCACGAGCAGTACTTC. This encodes CASSQKLGTGTHEQYF. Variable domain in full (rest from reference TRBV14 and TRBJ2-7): EAGVTQFPSHSVIEKGQTVTLRCDPISGHDNLYWYRRVMGKEIKFLLHFVKESKQDESGMPNNRFLAERTGGTYSTLKVQPAELEDSGVYFCASSQKLGTGTHEQYFGPGTRLTVT.

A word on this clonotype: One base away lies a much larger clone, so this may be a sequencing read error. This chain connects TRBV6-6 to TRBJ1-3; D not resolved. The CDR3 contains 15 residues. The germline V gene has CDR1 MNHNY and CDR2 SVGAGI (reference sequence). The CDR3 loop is CASSYGNTPGTTIYF. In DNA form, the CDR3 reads TGTGCCAGCAGTTACGGTAATACACCTGGAACCACCATATATTTT.

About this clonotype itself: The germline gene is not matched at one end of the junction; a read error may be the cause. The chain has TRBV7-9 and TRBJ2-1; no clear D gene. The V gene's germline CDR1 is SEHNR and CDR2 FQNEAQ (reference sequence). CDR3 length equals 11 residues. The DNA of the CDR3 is TGTGCTAGCAGCTTTCTTGGTGAGCAGTCCTTC. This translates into CASSFLGEQSF.

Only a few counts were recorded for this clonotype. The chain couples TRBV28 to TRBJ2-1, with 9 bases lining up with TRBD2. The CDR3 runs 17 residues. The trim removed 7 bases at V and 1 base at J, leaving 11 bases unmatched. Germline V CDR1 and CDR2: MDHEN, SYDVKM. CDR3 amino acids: CASTPSGTPSSYNEQFF. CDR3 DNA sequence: TGTGCCAGCACTCCTAGCGGGACACCTTCATCCTACAATGAGCAGTTCTTC.

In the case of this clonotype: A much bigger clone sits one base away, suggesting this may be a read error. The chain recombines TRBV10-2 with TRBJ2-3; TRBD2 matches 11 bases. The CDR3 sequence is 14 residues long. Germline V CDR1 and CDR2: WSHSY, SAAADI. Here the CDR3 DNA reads TGCGCCAGCAGTCCGACTAGCGGGGCAGATACGCTGTATTTT. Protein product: CASSPTSGADTLYF.

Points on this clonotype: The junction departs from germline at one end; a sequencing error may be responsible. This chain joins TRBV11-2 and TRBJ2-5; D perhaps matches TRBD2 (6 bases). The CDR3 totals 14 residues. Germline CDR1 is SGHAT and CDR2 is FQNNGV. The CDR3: CASSTVGGQETRYF. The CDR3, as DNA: TGTGCCAGCAGCACGGTGGGAGGTCAAGAGACCCGGTACTTC.

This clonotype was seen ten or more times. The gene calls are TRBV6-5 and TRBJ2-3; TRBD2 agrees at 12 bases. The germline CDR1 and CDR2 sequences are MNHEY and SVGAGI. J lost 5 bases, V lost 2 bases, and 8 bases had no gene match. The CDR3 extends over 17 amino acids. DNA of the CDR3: TGTGCCAGCAGTTACACGACTAGCGGGAGAGGCAGAGATACGCAGTATTTT. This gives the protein CASSYTTSGRGRDTQYF.

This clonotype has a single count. The CDR3 protein is CASSLTSRRDRGTCGYTF. CDR3 DNA sequence: TGTGCCAGCAGCTTAACATCGCGGCGCGACAGGGGGACGTGTGGATACACCTTC. The chain uses TRBV11-2 and TRBJ1-2; 9 nucleotides match TRBD1. CDR1 is SGHAT and CDR2 is FQNNGV in the germline V gene. V was pared by 2 bases and J by 11 bases, with 21 bases of the junction left unmatched. The CDR3 extends over 18 amino acids. Together with reference TRBV11-2 and TRBJ1-2, the CDR3 gives the full variable domain: EAGVAQSPRYKIIEKRQSVAFWCNPISGHATLYWYQQILGQGPKLLIQFQNNGVVDDSQLPKDRFSAERLKGVDSTLKIQPAKLEDSAVYLCASSLTSRRDRGTCGYTFGSGTRLTVV.

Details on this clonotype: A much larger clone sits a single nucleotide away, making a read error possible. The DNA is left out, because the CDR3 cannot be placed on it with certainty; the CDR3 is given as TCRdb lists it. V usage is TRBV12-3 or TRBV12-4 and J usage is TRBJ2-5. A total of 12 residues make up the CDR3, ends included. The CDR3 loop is CASCFLRETQYF.

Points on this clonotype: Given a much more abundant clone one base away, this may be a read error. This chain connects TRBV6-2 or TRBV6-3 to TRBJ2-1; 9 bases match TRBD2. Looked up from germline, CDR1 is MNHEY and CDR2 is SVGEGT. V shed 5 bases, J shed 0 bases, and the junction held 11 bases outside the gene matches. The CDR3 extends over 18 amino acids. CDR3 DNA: TGTGCCAGCAGTCAAACCCAGGCGGGAGGGCACTCCTACAATGAGCAGTTCTTC. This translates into CASSQTQAGGHSYNEQFF.

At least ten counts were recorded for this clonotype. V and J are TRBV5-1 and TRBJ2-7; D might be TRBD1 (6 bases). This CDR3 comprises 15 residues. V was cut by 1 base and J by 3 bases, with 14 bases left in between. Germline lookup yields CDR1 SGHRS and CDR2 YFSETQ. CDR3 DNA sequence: TGCGCCAGCAGCTTGTTGGGGGACATTATCTACGAGCAGTACTTC. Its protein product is CASSLLGDIIYEQYF.

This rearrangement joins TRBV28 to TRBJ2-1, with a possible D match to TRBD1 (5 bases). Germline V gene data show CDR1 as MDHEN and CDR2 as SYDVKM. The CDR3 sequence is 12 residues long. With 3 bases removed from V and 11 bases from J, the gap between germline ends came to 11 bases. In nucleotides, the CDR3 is TGTGCCAGCAGTTTTACAGACAGCCAGCAGTTCTTC. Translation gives CASSFTDSQQFF.

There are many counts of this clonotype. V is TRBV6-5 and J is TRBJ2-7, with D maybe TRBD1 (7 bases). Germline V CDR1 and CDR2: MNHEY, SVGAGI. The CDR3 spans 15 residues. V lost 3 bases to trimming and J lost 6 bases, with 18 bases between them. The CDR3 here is CASSYGGTEFGEQYF. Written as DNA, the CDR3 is TGTGCCAGCAGTTATGGGGGGACAGAGTTCGGCGAGCAGTACTTC.

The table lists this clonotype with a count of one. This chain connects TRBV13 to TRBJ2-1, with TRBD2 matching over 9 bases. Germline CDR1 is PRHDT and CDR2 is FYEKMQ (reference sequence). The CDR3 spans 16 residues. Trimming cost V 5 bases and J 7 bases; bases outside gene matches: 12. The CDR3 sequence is CASSQRAGGPMNEQFF. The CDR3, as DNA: TGTGCCAGCAGCCAACGGGCGGGAGGGCCTATGAATGAGCAGTTCTTC.

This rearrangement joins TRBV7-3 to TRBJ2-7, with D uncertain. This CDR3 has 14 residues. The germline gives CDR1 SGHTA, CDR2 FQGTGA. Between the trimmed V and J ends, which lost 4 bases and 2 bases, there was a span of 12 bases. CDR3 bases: TGTGCCAGCAGCTATAGACCTCCCACCTACGAGCAGTACTTC. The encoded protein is CASSYRPPTYEQYF.